Presented here are 7 T cell receptor beta chains from one specimen sequenced in a study of blood T cell repertoires in COVID-19. Assay: immunoSEQ multiplex PCR; the TCRdb copy retains only in-frame clones and omits some. The sample includes approximately 100,000 clones, more than 75% of them seen just once. Sequences were obtained from peripheral blood. The receptor source for this set is a man aged 50 to 59 with acute or convalescent COVID-19.

The V gene is TRBV27, the J gene TRBJ1-2, with D maybe TRBD1 (6 bases). The CDR3 loop spans 13 amino acids. Trimming removed 5 bases at V and 10 bases at J, with 17 bases between. Germline values: CDR1 MNHEY, CDR2 SMNVEV (reference sequence). The CDR3 region has the DNA TGTGCCAGCAGTCCAGCCTCACAGGGATACTACACCTTC. It yields the protein CASSPASQGYYTF.

This sequence joins TRBV7-8 and TRBJ1-4; TRBD1 matches at 10 bases. V gave up 3 bases and J gave up 7 bases; unmatched junction bases: 5. Germline V gene lookup returns CDR1 SGHVS and CDR2 FQNEAQ. CDR3 length: 15 residues. CDR3: CASSLTGTGVEKLFF. In nucleotides, the CDR3 is TGTGCCAGCAGCTTGACCGGGACAGGGGTTGAAAAACTGTTTTTT.

The DNA of the CDR3 is TGTGCCAGCCTAAGTGAGATTTCTGGAAACACCATATATTTT. It specifies CASLSEISGNTIYF. The J gene is TRBJ1-3, the V gene TRBV25-1; no firm D call. V was cut by 8 bases and J by 1 base, with 12 bases left in between. Germline CDR1 and CDR2: MGHDK and SYGVNS. The CDR3 spans 14 residues.

The V and J genes are TRBV5-1 and TRBJ2-7; D is perhaps TRBD1 (7 bases). Germline-derived CDR1 and CDR2 are SGHRS and YFSETQ. The germline V and J ends were trimmed by 4 bases and 6 bases, with 17 bases remaining between them. The length of the CDR3 is 14 residues. For the CDR3, the DNA is TGCGCCAGCAGCGAGACCCCGGAGGGGGCCGAGCAGTACTTC. Its protein product is CASSETPEGAEQYF.

V usage is TRBV5-1 and J usage is TRBJ1-1, with 8 positions matching TRBD1. CDR3 size: 16 residues. CDR1 is SGHRS, CDR2 YFSETQ, per germline. J was trimmed by 7 bases and V by 0 bases; bases with no gene match: 11. The CDR3 protein is CASSLGRGPPADEAFF. In nucleotides, the CDR3 is TGCGCCAGCAGCTTGGGCAGGGGGCCTCCCGCAGATGAAGCTTTCTTT.

CDR3 sequence: CASSYIYRDREGYTF. CDR3 coding DNA: TGTGCCAGCAGTTATATTTACCGGGACAGGGAAGGCTACACCTTC. The V call is TRBV6-5, the J call TRBJ1-2; 9 bases align to TRBD1. V trimming: 3 bases; J trimming: 8 bases; junction bases outside the gene matches: 10. The CDR3 loop spans 15 amino acids. CDR1 MNHEY and CDR2 SVGAGI come from the germline V gene.

V gene TRBV27 combines with J gene TRBJ2-7; 7 nucleotides agree with TRBD2. The CDR3 consists of 13 residues. Germline CDR1 MNHEY, CDR2 SMNVEV (reference sequence). V shed 5 bases and J 3 bases; nucleotides not matched to a gene: 4. Here the CDR3 DNA reads TGTGCCAGCAGTCCGACTAGCCTCTACGAGCAGTACTTC. Protein: CASSPTSLYEQYF.